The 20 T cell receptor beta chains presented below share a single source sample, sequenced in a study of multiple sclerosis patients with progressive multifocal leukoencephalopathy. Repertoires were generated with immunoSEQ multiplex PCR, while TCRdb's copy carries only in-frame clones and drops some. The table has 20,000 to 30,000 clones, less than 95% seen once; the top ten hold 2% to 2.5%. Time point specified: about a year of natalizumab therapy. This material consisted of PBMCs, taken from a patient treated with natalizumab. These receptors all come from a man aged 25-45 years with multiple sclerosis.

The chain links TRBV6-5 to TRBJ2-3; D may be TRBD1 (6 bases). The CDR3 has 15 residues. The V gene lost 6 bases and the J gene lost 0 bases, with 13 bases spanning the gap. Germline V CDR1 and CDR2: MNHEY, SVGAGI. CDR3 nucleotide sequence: TGTGCCAGCAGACCTCAGGGGCATAGCACAGATACGCAGTATTTT. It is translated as CASRPQGHSTDTQYF.

CDR3 DNA: TGCGCCAGCAGCGTGGGGGGACAGGGGATAGGCGATACGCAGTATTTT. Encoded protein: CASSVGGQGIGDTQYF. V usage is TRBV5-1 and J usage is TRBJ2-3, with 10 positions matching TRBD1. Germline assignment: CDR1 SGHRS and CDR2 YFSETQ. This CDR3 is 16 amino acids long. V lost 4 bases to trimming and J lost 6 bases; unmatched junction nucleotides: 11.

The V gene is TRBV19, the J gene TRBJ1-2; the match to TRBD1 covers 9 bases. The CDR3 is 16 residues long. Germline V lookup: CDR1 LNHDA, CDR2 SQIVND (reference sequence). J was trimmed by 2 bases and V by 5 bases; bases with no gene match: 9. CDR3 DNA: TGTGCCAGTAGTCGGACAGGGGCGCCCTCAAACTATGGCTACACCTTC. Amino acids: CASSRTGAPSNYGYTF.

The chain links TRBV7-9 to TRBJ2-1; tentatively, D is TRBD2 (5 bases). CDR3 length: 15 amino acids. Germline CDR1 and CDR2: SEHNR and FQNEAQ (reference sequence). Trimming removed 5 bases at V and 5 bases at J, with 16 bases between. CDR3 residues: CASSLDYFPNNEQFF. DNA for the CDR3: TGTGCCAGCAGCCTCGACTATTTTCCTAACAATGAGCAGTTCTTC.

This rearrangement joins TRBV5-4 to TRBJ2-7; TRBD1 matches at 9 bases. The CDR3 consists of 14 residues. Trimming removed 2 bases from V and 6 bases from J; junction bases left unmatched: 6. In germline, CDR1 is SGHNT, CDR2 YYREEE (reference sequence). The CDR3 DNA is TGTGCCAGCAGCTTACAGGGGGCCCCTGTCGAGCAGTACTTC. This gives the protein CASSLQGAPVEQYF.

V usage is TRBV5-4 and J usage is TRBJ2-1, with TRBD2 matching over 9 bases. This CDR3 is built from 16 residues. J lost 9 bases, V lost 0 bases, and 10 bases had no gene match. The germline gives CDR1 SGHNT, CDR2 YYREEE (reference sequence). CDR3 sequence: CASSLGVAGAFGEQFF. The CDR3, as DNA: TGTGCCAGCAGCTTGGGGGTAGCGGGAGCCTTTGGTGAGCAGTTCTTC.

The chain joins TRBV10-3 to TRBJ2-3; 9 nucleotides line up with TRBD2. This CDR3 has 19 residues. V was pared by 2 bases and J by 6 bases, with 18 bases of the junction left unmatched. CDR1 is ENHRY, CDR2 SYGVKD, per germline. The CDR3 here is CAISEPSQITSGRPDTQYF. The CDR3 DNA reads TGTGCCATCAGTGAGCCTTCCCAAATCACGAGCGGGAGGCCCGATACGCAGTATTTT.

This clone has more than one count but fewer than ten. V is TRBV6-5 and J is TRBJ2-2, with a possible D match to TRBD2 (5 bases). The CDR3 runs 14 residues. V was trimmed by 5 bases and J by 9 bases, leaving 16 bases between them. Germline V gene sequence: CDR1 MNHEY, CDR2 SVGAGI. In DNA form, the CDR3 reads TGTGCCAGCAGTGGCGGGCTGCCGGTTAGGGAGCTGTTTTTT. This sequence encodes CASSGGLPVRELFF.

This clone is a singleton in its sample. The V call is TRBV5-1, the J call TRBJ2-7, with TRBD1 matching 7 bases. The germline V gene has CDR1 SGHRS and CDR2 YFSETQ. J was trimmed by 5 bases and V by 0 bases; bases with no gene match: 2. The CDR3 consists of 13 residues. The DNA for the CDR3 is TGCGCCAGCAGCTTGGACAGGGGACACGAGCAGTACGTC. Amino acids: CASSLDRGHEQYV.

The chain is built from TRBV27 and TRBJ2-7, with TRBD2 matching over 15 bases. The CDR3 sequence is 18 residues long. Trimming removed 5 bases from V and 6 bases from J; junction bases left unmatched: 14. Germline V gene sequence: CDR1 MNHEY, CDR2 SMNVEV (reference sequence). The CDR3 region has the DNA TGTGCCAGCAGTCCCCACCCCCGGACTAGCGGGAGGGCCGCCGAGCAGTACTTC. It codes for CASSPHPRTSGRAAEQYF.

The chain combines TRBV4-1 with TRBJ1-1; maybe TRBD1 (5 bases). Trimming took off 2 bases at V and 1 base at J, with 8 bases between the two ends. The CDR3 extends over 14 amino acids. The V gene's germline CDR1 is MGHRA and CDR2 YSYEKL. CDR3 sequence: CASSQTQENTEAFF. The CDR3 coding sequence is TGCGCCAGCAGCCAAACACAGGAGAACACTGAAGCTTTCTTT.

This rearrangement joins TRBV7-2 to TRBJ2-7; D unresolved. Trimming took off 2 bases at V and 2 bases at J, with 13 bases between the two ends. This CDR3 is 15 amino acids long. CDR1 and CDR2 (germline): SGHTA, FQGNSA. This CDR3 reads CASSLSTWATYEQYV. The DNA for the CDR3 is TGTGCCAGCAGCTTATCTACTTGGGCCACCTACGAGCAGTACGTC.

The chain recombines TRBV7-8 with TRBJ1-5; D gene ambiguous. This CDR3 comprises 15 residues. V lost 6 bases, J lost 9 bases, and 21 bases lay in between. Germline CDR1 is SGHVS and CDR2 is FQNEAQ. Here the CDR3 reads CASSSLGVELVPQHF. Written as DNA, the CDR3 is TGTGCCAGCAGTTCCCTGGGTGTTGAGTTGGTGCCCCAGCATTTT.

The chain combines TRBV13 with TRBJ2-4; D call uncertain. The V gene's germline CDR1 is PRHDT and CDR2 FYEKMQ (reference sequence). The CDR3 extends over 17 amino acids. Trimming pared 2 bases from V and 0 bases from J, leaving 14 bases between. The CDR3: CASSLRLLPSAKNIQYF. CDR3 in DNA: TGTGCCAGCAGCTTAAGACTGCTCCCGTCAGCCAAAAACATTCAGTACTTC.

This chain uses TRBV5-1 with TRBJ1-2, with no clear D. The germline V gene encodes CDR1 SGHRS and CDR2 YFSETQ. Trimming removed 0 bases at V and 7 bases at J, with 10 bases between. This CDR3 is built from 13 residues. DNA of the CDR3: TGCGCCAGCAGCTTGGAGCCTTGGAGTGGCTACACCTTC. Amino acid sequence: CASSLEPWSGYTF.

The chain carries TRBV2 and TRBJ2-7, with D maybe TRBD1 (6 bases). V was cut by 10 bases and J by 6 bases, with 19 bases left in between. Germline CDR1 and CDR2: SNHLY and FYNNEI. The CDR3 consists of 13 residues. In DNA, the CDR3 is TGTGCCACCTACGGACAGTCGGCCGTCGAGCAGTACGTC. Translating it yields CATYGQSAVEQYV.

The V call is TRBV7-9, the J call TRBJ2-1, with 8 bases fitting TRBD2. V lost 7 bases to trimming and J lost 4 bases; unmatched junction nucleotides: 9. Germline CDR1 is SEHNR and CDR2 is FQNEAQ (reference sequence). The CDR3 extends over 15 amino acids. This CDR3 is CASTRGLGPYNEQFF. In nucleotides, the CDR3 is TGTGCCAGCACCCGGGGACTAGGGCCATACAATGAGCAGTTCTTC.

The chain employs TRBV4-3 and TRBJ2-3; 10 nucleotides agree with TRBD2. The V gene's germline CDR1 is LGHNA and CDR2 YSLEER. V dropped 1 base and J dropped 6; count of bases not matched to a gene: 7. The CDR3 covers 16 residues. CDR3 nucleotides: TGCGCCAGCAGCCAAGTAGCGGGAGGCGGTGATGATACGCAGTATTTT. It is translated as CASSQVAGGGDDTQYF.

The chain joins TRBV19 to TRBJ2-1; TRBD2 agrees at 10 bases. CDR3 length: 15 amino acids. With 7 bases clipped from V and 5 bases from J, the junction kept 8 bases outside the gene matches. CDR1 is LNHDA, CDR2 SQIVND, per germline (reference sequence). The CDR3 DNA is TGTGCCAGTACTTTAGGGACTAGCGCCAACAATGAGCAGTTCTTC. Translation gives CASTLGTSANNEQFF.

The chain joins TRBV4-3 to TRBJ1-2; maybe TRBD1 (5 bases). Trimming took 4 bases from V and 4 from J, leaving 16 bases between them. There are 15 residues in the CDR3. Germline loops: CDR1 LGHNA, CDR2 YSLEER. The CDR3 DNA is TGCGCCAGCAGCCGAGGGACGCCGGGCGGCTATGGCTACACCTTC. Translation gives CASSRGTPGGYGYTF.